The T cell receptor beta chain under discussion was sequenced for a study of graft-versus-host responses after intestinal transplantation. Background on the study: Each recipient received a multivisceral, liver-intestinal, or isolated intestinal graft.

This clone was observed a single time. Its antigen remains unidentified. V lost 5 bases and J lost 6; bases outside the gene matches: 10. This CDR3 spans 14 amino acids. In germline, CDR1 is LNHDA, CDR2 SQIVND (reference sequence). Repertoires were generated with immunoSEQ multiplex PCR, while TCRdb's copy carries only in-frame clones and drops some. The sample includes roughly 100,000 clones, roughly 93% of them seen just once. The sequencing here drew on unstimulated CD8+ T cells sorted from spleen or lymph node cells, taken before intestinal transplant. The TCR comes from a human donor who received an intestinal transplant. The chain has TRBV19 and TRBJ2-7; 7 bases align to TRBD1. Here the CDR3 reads CASSPRQGLAEQYF. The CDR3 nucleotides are TGTGCCAGTAGTCCGCGACAGGGTCTGGCCGAGCAGTACTTC.